The 30 T cell receptor beta chains below all came from one sample that was sequenced in a study of cytomegalovirus exposure and HLA in healthy donors. Researchers ran the PCR with 60 Vbeta and 13 Jbeta primers. The table came from immunoSEQ multiplex PCR; TCRdb's copy has only in-frame clones and leaves some out. The profile covers fewer than 200,000 clones, with around 82% appearing a single time and 1.5% to 2% taken by the ten largest. Sequenced sample: PBMCs. The receptors were sampled from a man aged 35-49 years in good health and CMV-seropositive.

The chain joins TRBV14 to TRBJ1-5; weak D call: TRBD1 (6 bases). V was shortened by 1 base and J by 5 bases, with 9 bases between the two germline ends. The CDR3 loop spans 14 amino acids. Germline values: CDR1 SGHDN, CDR2 FVKESK. Written as DNA, the CDR3 is TGTGCCAGCAGCCAAGCGGGGGGCGATCAGCCCCAGCATTTT. Its protein product is CASSQAGGDQPQHF.

CDR3 in amino acids: CASSSLAGGTGELFF. The CDR3 DNA is TGTGCCAGCAGCTCACTAGCGGGAGGCACCGGGGAGCTGTTTTTT. The rearrangement uses TRBV7-3 and TRBJ2-2, with 12 bases matching TRBD2. The CDR3 covers 15 residues. The ends lost 4 bases at V and 4 bases at J; junction bases unmatched: 1. Germline CDR1 SGHTA, CDR2 FQGTGA.

The chain uses TRBV5-5 and TRBJ2-1, with TRBD2 identical over 10 bases. With V trimmed by 2 bases and J by 7 bases, 12 bases remained unmatched. CDR3 length equals 17 residues. Germline V gene data show CDR1 as SGHKS and CDR2 as YYEKEE (reference sequence). CDR3 nucleotides: TGTGCCAGCAGCTTTTGGACTAGCGGAGTAGTAGAGAATGAGCAGTTCTTC. This sequence encodes CASSFWTSGVVENEQFF.

The rearrangement joins TRBV7-9 to TRBJ2-3; 8 bases align to TRBD1. V lost 2 bases and J lost 4; bases outside the gene matches: 5. Germline loops: CDR1 SEHNR, CDR2 FQNEAQ (reference sequence). The length of the CDR3 is 15 residues. The CDR3 is CASSLRTGRPDTQYF. DNA for the CDR3: TGTGCCAGCAGCTTAAGGACAGGGCGGCCAGATACGCAGTATTTT.

Turning to this clone: The junction departs from the called germline gene at one end, perhaps through a read error. CDR3 DNA: TGTGCCAGCAGCCCCCTGGCTGGGGCTAACGTCCTGACTTTC. It yields the protein CASSPLAGANVLTF. The chain couples TRBV7-8 to TRBJ2-6; D might be TRBD1 (5 bases). Germline V gene sequence: CDR1 SGHVS, CDR2 FQNEAQ. This CDR3 has 14 residues.

This chain connects TRBV4-3 to TRBJ2-1; D not resolved. This CDR3 is 16 amino acids long. The V gene lost 0 bases and the J gene lost 6 bases, with 15 bases spanning the gap. Germline CDR1 and CDR2: LGHNA and YSLEER. CDR3 sequence: CASSQESPSGLNEQFF. CDR3 DNA: TGCGCCAGCAGCCAAGAATCCCCCAGTGGGCTCAATGAGCAGTTCTTC.

CDR3 residues: CASNGQLSSYNEQFF. CDR3 DNA sequence: TGCGCCAGCAACGGACAGCTGAGCTCCTACAATGAGCAGTTCTTC. The chain uses TRBV10-2 and TRBJ2-1; maybe TRBD1 (6 bases). The germline gives CDR1 WSHSY, CDR2 SAAADI. Trimming stripped 7 bases from V and 0 bases from J, with 13 bases between. The CDR3 is 15 residues long.

The chain recombines TRBV14 with TRBJ1-1, with D tentatively TRBD1 (5 bases). The CDR3 spans 15 residues. Per the germline V gene, CDR1 is SGHDN and CDR2 is FVKESK. V was shortened by 2 bases and J by 0 bases, with 10 bases between the two germline ends. This chain's CDR3 is CASSQTGLLNTEAFF. In DNA, the CDR3 is TGTGCCAGCAGCCAAACGGGACTCCTGAACACTGAAGCTTTCTTT. Based on the CDR3 plus reference TRBV14 and TRBJ1-1, the full variable domain is EAGVTQFPSHSVIEKGQTVTLRCDPISGHDNLYWYRRVMGKEIKFLLHFVKESKQDESGMPNNRFLAERTGGTYSTLKVQPAELEDSGVYFCASSQTGLLNTEAFFGQGTRLTVV.

CDR3 DNA: TGTGCCTGGGCGGGACAGGGGAATCAGCCCCAGCATTTT. This translates into CAWAGQGNQPQHF. The rearrangement links TRBV30 to TRBJ1-5, with TRBD1 identical over 10 bases. Germline-derived CDR1 and CDR2 are GTSNPN and SVGIG (reference sequence). V shed 5 bases, J shed 4 bases, and the junction held 2 bases outside the gene matches. The CDR3 is 13 amino acids. Full variable domain (missing parts from reference TRBV30 and TRBJ1-5): SQTIHQWPATLVQPVGSPLSLECTVEGTSNPNLYWYRQAAGRGLQLLFYSVGIGQISSEVPQNLSASRPQDRQFILSSKKLLLSDSGFYLCAWAGQGNQPQHFGDGTRLSIL.

This clone has only a few counts. One end of the junction is discordant with germline, which a read error may explain. The chain employs TRBV7-7 and TRBJ2-2; TRBD2 might be the D (6 bases). The length of the CDR3 is 13 residues. Germline V gene sequence: CDR1 SSHAT, CDR2 FNYEAQ (reference sequence). In DNA form, the CDR3 reads TGTGCTAGCAGCGGACTAAGGGGCGGGGAGCTGTTTTTT. Residues: CASSGLRGGELFF. The entire variable domain, with the rest obtained from reference TRBV7-7 and TRBJ2-2, is as follows: GAGVSQSPRYKVTKRGQDVTLRCDPISSHATLYWYQQALGQGPEFLTYFNYEAQPDKSGLPSDRFSAERPEGSISTLTIQRTEQRDSAMYRCASSGLRGGELFFGEGSRLTVL.

This chain uses TRBV18 with TRBJ1-2; D call uncertain. The CDR3 is 14 amino acids. Germline V CDR1 and CDR2: KGHSH, LQKENI. The V end was cut by 0 bases, the J end by 3 bases, with 8 bases between. The CDR3 loop reads CASSPPARDYGYTF. The CDR3 coding sequence is TGTGCCAGCTCACCACCGGCGAGGGACTATGGCTACACCTTC.

V and J are TRBV2 and TRBJ1-2; possible D gene TRBD1, 6 bases. Germline lookup yields CDR1 SNHLY and CDR2 FYNNEI. The V end was cut by 3 bases, the J end by 8 bases, with 16 bases between. The CDR3 spans 14 residues. The CDR3 coding sequence is TGTGCCAGCAGTGAGGTGGCAGGGGCTCACGGCTACACCTTC. The encoded protein is CASSEVAGAHGYTF.

This chain connects TRBV18 to TRBJ2-2; 7 nucleotides align to TRBD2. J lost 3 bases, V lost 6 bases, and 7 bases had no gene match. The CDR3 has 15 amino acids. Germline values: CDR1 KGHSH, CDR2 LQKENI. CDR3 bases: TGTGCCAGCTCCCCCGCTCTAGCGGACACCGGGGAGCTGTTTTTT. Amino acids: CASSPALADTGELFF.

This chain uses TRBV4-3 with TRBJ2-7; 9 nucleotides align to TRBD2. The junction had 4 bases not matched to a gene; V was cut back by 1 base and J by 0 bases. The CDR3 is made up of 16 amino acids. Germline loops: CDR1 LGHNA, CDR2 YSLEER. CDR3 in amino acids: CASSQVSTSGSYEQYF. CDR3 nucleotide sequence: TGCGCCAGCAGCCAAGTGTCGACTAGCGGCTCCTACGAGCAGTACTTC.

The chain uses TRBV28 and TRBJ1-1; D may be TRBD1 (6 bases). V was cut by 3 bases and J by 11 bases, with 16 bases left in between. Germline V gives CDR1 MDHEN, CDR2 SYDVKM. The CDR3 extends over 13 amino acids. The CDR3 DNA sequence: TGTGCCAGCAGTTTTGGGGGGGCCAGAAGGGCTTTCTTT. Protein: CASSFGGARRAFF.

The chain couples TRBV30 to TRBJ2-1; a possible D gene is TRBD2 (6 bases). The ends were cut back, 5 bases at V and 0 bases at J, with 14 bases in the middle. The CDR3 runs 15 residues. Per the germline V gene, CDR1 is GTSNPN and CDR2 is SVGIG (reference sequence). The CDR3 DNA reads TGTGCCTGGGCTAGCGTACCGAGCTCCTACAATGAGCAGTTCTTC. Its translation is CAWASVPSSYNEQFF.

This rearrangement joins TRBV11-2 to TRBJ2-7, with TRBD2 identical over 12 bases. The length of the CDR3 is 16 residues. Germline trimming cut 0 bases from V and 9 bases from J; bases unmatched to any gene: 9. Germline CDR1 and CDR2: SGHAT and FQNNGV. The DNA for the CDR3 is TGTGCCAGCAGCTTAGACCGGACTAGCGGGGCTCCGCCGCAGTACTTC. Its protein is CASSLDRTSGAPPQYF.

CDR3 DNA sequence: TGCGCCAGCAGCTGGGACAGGGGCAAGGTGGTAGCTTTCTTT. This encodes CASSWDRGKVVAFF. The chain has TRBV5-1 and TRBJ1-1; TRBD1 matches 10 bases. The CDR3 loop spans 14 amino acids. Germline lookup yields CDR1 SGHRS and CDR2 YFSETQ. Trimming at V came to 3 bases and at J to 10 bases, leaving 9 bases not matched to a gene.

The chain recombines TRBV5-1 with TRBJ1-2; 10 bases map to TRBD1. Trimming cost V 1 base and J 0 bases; bases outside gene matches: 6. Germline-derived CDR1 and CDR2 are SGHRS and YFSETQ. The CDR3 is 17 amino acids. The CDR3 DNA reads as TGCGCCAGCAGCTTGTCGGGACAGGGGCCTTCTAACTATGGCTACACCTTC. It encodes CASSLSGQGPSNYGYTF.

This clone was recorded only once. This chain uses TRBV7-9 with TRBJ2-5; D gene unclear. Germline CDR1 and CDR2: SEHNR and FQNEAQ (reference sequence). V lost 1 base, J lost 3 bases, and 6 bases lay in between. CDR3 length: 13 amino acids. CDR3 coding DNA: TGTGCCAGCAGCTTAGTTGCGGAAGAGACCCAGTACTTC. As protein: CASSLVAEETQYF.

This clone was seen more than once but under ten times. The V call is TRBV7-8, the J call TRBJ2-3, with 9 bases lining up with TRBD2. CDR1 SGHVS and CDR2 FQNEAQ come from the germline V gene. With 2 bases clipped from V and 5 bases from J, the junction kept 8 bases outside the gene matches. The CDR3 has 16 amino acids. The CDR3 reads CASSLRLAGVVDTQYF. In DNA form, the CDR3 reads TGTGCCAGCAGCTTACGGTTAGCGGGAGTGGTAGATACGCAGTATTTT.

The chain employs TRBV2 and TRBJ1-2, with 7 bases matching TRBD1. The ends lost 5 bases at V and 3 bases at J; junction bases unmatched: 6. Germline values: CDR1 SNHLY, CDR2 FYNNEI. CDR3 length equals 14 residues. The CDR3 sequence: CASSTGESDYGYTF. In nucleotides, the CDR3 is TGTGCCAGCAGTACAGGGGAGAGTGACTATGGCTACACCTTC.

The chain couples TRBV10-3 to TRBJ1-2, with TRBD1 matching 10 bases. J gave up 7 bases and V 3 bases, and 11 bases lay outside the gene matches. This CDR3 comprises 16 residues. CDR1 ENHRY and CDR2 SYGVKD come from the germline V gene. CDR3 sequence reads: CAISDFGDRGSIGYTF. CDR3 nucleotide sequence: TGTGCCATCAGTGATTTCGGGGACAGGGGATCGATTGGCTACACCTTC.

This chain links TRBV28 with TRBJ1-5; the D gene is possibly TRBD1 (6 bases). The CDR3 loop spans 14 amino acids. Trimming pared 10 bases from V and 2 bases from J, leaving 15 bases between. Germline V gene data show CDR1 as MDHEN and CDR2 as SYDVKM. The CDR3, as DNA: TGTGCCATATCAGGGGTGCTTGGCAATCAGCCCCAGCATTTT. This codes for CAISGVLGNQPQHF.

The CDR3: CASSARLNTGELFF. CDR3 coding DNA: TGTGCCAGCAGTGCGCGGCTCAACACCGGGGAGCTGTTTTTT. The rearrangement joins TRBV2 to TRBJ2-2, with D unresolved. V lost 4 bases and J 2 bases, leaving 8 bases between the germline ends. This CDR3 region has 14 residues. Germline V gene sequence: CDR1 SNHLY, CDR2 FYNNEI. The full variable domain, with the rest looked up from reference TRBV2 and TRBJ2-2, is EPEVTQTPSHQVTQMGQEVILRCVPISNHLYFYWYRQILGQKVEFLVSFYNNEISEKSEIFDDQFSVERPDGSNFTLKIRSTKLEDSAMYFCASSARLNTGELFFGEGSRLTVL.

This clone showed up just once. The chain carries TRBV5-1 and TRBJ2-7, with TRBD2 matching over 13 bases. CDR3 length: 16 amino acids. V was pared by 4 bases and J by 0 bases, with 4 bases of the junction left unmatched. In germline, CDR1 is SGHRS, CDR2 YFSETQ. The CDR3 protein is CASSLGLAGSSYEQYF. The CDR3 DNA reads TGCGCCAGCAGCCTGGGACTAGCGGGAAGCTCCTACGAGCAGTACTTC.

The chain joins TRBV5-1 to TRBJ2-7; no reliable D call. Per germline, CDR1 SGHRS and CDR2 YFSETQ. The length of the CDR3 is 14 residues. V was shortened by 0 bases and J by 2 bases, with 9 bases between the two germline ends. The CDR3 DNA reads as TGCGCCAGCAGCTTGGTCCACACCGCCTACGAGCAGTACTTC. Its protein product is CASSLVHTAYEQYF.

This clone was seen a single time. The CDR3 sequence: CASSPDRDEQYF. The CDR3 DNA follows: TGTGCCAGCAGCCCGGACAGGGACGAGCAGTACTTC. V and J are TRBV7-9 and TRBJ2-7; 8 bases align to TRBD1. CDR1 is SEHNR, CDR2 FQNEAQ, per germline (reference sequence). J was trimmed by 5 bases and V by 5 bases; bases with no gene match: 2. The CDR3 is 12 amino acids.

This clone has only one observation. This sequence joins TRBV5-5 and TRBJ2-7, with 7 bases fitting TRBD1. CDR1 SGHKS and CDR2 YYEKEE come from the germline V gene (reference sequence). This CDR3 spans 13 amino acids. V shed 1 base and J 7 bases; nucleotides not matched to a gene: 5. CDR3 amino acids: CASSLQGVKEQYF. DNA for the CDR3: TGTGCCAGCAGCTTGCAGGGGGTAAAAGAGCAGTACTTC.

The gene calls are TRBV27 and TRBJ2-7; possibly TRBD1 for D (5 bases). Between the trimmed V and J ends, which lost 0 bases and 7 bases, there was a span of 13 bases. CDR1 is MNHEY, CDR2 SMNVEV, per germline (reference sequence). The length of the CDR3 is 14 residues. The CDR3 sequence is CASSLSKGKGEQYF. CDR3 sequence (DNA): TGTGCCAGCAGTTTATCGAAGGGGAAAGGGGAGCAGTACTTC.